This entry concerns a single T cell receptor beta chain. The data belong to a study of T-cell memory formation after mild COVID-19. CDR1 and CDR2 from the germline V gene are MNHNY and SVGAGI (reference sequence). The CDR3 is made up of 16 amino acids. Trimming left V 6 bases short and J 0 bases short, with 15 bases between. UMIs and sample barcodes were carried by the TCR alpha and TCR beta cDNA libraries that 5'RACE produced using constant-segment primers. TCRdb reanalysed the 5' RACE reads using MiXCR and keeps one entry per CDR3 protein. Of about 560,000 distinct CDR3 sequences in the sample, about a fifth were seen once.

This sequence originates from an adult woman who had mild COVID-19 (a few samples of this study predate the infection). Cell type and time point are not known. The genes are TRBV6-6 and TRBJ1-5; no clear D. The sequencing input was PBMCs or a T cell subset sorted from them (not recorded which). In nucleotides, the CDR3 is TGTGCCAGCAGCTCTAGGGTGGTGGATAGCAATCAGCCCCAGCATTTT. This sequence encodes CASSSRVVDSNQPQHF.